This T cell receptor (beta chain) originates from a study of T cells in Graves' hyperthyroidism and ophthalmopathy. Newly diagnosed patients aged 18 to 65 had hyperthyroidism of under 2 months' duration. PBMCs were collected from an approximately 10 ml volume of fresh peripheral blood. Template material for amplifying TCR beta CDR3 regions consisted of RNA transcripts. HTBI primers drove first-round RT-PCR of the TCR CDR3. TCRdb ran MiXCR on the multiplex PCR reads and lists one entry per CDR3 protein. The sample records more than 500,000 distinct CDR3 sequences, around 16% being singletons. V lost 5 bases, J lost 2 bases, and 16 bases lay in between. The CDR3 is made up of 16 amino acids. Germline assignment: CDR1 LNHDA and CDR2 SQIVND (reference sequence). Overall study results and limits: Separation of ophthalmopathy from stable hyperthyroidism was achieved by a 13 V-J model.

As regards this clonotype: Its matching antigen is unknown.

Material for sequencing was blood. The sequence came from a woman in her 30s with Graves' hyperthyroidism. The V call is TRBV19, the J call TRBJ2-1; D is perhaps TRBD1 (6 bases). The CDR3 sequence: CASSSQSTGTYNEQFF. CDR3 bases: TGTGCCAGTAGTTCTCAATCGACAGGAACCTACAATGAGCAGTTCTTC.